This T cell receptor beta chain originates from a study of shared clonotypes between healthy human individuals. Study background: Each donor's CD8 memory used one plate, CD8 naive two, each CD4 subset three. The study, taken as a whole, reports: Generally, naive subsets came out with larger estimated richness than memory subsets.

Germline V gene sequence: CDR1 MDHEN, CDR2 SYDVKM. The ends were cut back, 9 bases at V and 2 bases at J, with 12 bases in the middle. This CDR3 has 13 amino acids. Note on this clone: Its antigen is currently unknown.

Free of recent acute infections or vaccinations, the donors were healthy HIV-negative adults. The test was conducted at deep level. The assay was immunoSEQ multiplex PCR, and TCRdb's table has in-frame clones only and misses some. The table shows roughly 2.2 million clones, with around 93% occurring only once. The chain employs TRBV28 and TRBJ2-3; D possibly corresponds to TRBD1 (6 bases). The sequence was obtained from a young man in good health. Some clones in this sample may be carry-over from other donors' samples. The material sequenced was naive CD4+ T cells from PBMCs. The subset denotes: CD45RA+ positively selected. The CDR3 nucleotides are TGTGCCAGTTTGACAGGTTACACAGATACGCAGTATTTT. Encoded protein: CASLTGYTDTQYF.